The 19 T cell receptor beta chains given below trace back to one sample, sequenced in a study of glioma-infiltrating T cells. The iRepertoire nested amplicon-rescue multiplex PCR amplified TCR alpha and beta CDR3s from RNA. Each CDR3 protein gets one entry after TCRdb re-called the multiplex PCR reads with MiXCR. The repertoire consists of about 140,000 distinct CDR3 sequences, with around 40% occurring once and the leading ten covering more than 15%. The sample taken for sequencing was glioma tissue, nonneoplastic brain tissue, or PBMCs (not recorded which). The receptors were sampled from a human donor with low-grade glioma or glioblastoma, undergoing nonglioma brain surgery, or in good health (not recorded which).

CDR3 DNA sequence: TGTGCCAGCAGCTCCGACAGGGAAGTGCAGTACTTC. Protein sequence: CASSSDREVQYF. The chain combines TRBV7-8 with TRBJ2-7, with TRBD1 identical over 7 bases. Looked up from germline, CDR1 is SGHVS and CDR2 is FQNEAQ. This CDR3 spans 12 amino acids. V dropped 4 bases and J dropped 9; count of bases not matched to a gene: 6.

The chain recombines TRBV20-1 with TRBJ2-7; TRBD2 agrees at 11 bases. Germline V CDR1 and CDR2: DFQATT, SNEGSKA (reference sequence). The ends lost 5 bases at V and 2 bases at J; junction bases unmatched: 2. The CDR3 sequence is 13 residues long. In DNA form, the CDR3 reads TGCAGTGCTCTGGGACTAGCGGCCTACGAGCAGTACTTC. It encodes CSALGLAAYEQYF.

V gene TRBV14 combines with J gene TRBJ1-1, with TRBD1 as a possible D gene (6 bases). Per the germline V gene, CDR1 is SGHDN and CDR2 is FVKESK. The CDR3 is 17 residues long. With 0 bases removed from V and 0 bases from J, the gap between germline ends came to 14 bases. The CDR3 nucleotides are TGTGCCAGCAGCCAAGATCAATGCGGGACATTGAACACTGAAGCTTTCTTT. Amino acids: CASSQDQCGTLNTEAFF.

This clonotype was detected a few times. V gene TRBV6-6 combines with J gene TRBJ1-5; 8 bases align to TRBD1. The CDR3 spans 16 residues. Unmatched junction bases numbered 6, after V lost 0 bases and J lost 5 bases. CDR1 and CDR2 from the germline V gene are MNHNY and SVGAGI (reference sequence). The chain's CDR3 is CASSYSHGQGYQPQHF. Here the CDR3 DNA reads TGTGCCAGCAGTTACTCCCACGGACAGGGATATCAGCCCCAGCATTTT.

This clonotype was seen only once. The V gene is TRBV29-1, the J gene TRBJ2-3, with TRBD1 matching 8 bases. Germline V lookup: CDR1 SQVTM, CDR2 ANQGSEA. CDR3 length: 14 residues. V gave up 3 bases and J gave up 2 bases; unmatched junction bases: 4. CDR3 amino acids: CSVDGQGITDTQYF. The CDR3, as DNA: TGCAGCGTTGACGGACAGGGAATCACAGATACGCAGTATTTT.

The chain combines TRBV20-1 with TRBJ2-1; D perhaps matches TRBD2 (6 bases). The CDR3 consists of 15 residues. With 6 bases removed from V and 1 base from J, the gap between germline ends came to 16 bases. Germline V gene sequence: CDR1 DFQATT, CDR2 SNEGSKA (reference sequence). The CDR3 loop is CSAPSRDWSYNEQFF. The CDR3 nucleotides are TGCAGTGCACCCTCCCGGGACTGGTCCTACAATGAGCAGTTCTTC.

The chain joins TRBV10-3 to TRBJ2-3; D not certain. The CDR3 covers 14 residues. The germline CDR1 and CDR2 sequences are ENHRY and SYGVKD. V shed 0 bases and J shed 3 bases, with 7 bases lying between them. CDR3 sequence (DNA): TGTGCCATCAGTGAGTCGACGGAAACAGATACGCAGTATTTT. It specifies CAISESTETDTQYF.

This clonotype turned up a few times. The chain recombines TRBV6-1 with TRBJ2-2, with TRBD2 identical over 7 bases. CDR1 MNHNS and CDR2 SASEGT come from the germline V gene. Trimming took 8 bases from V and 4 from J; bases not matched to a gene: 7. This CDR3 is 14 amino acids long. CDR3 in DNA: TGTGCCAGCCAGGTGGCGGGAGTCACCGGGGAGCTGTTTTTT. This gives the protein CASQVAGVTGELFF.

The CDR3 loop is CASSPRTAYGYTF. The CDR3, as DNA: TGTGCCAGCAGTCCCCGGACAGCCTATGGCTACACCTTC. The genes are TRBV28 and TRBJ1-2; a weak D match, TRBD1 (6 bases). The V end lost 5 bases, the J end lost 4 bases, and 11 bases lay between the germline ends. This CDR3 spans 13 amino acids. Germline V CDR1 and CDR2: MDHEN, SYDVKM.

This clonotype was found once. A single base separates this from a much larger clone, so it may be a read error. V gene TRBV6-5 combines with J gene TRBJ1-1; D might be TRBD1 (5 bases). CDR1 and CDR2 (germline): MNHEY, SVGAGI. The CDR3 runs 13 residues. The CDR3 DNA follows: TGTGCCAGCAGTTACGAGGGGAACACTGGAGCTTTCTTT. This sequence encodes CASSYEGNTGAFF.

This clonotype appeared a few times. The chain recombines TRBV4-1 with TRBJ1-2; D ambiguous. The CDR3 is 15 residues long. Germline CDR1 reads MGHRA; CDR2 reads YSYEKL. V lost 0 bases to trimming and J lost 7 bases, with 15 bases between them. The CDR3 loop reads CASSQDWKDTVGYTF. CDR3 DNA: TGCGCCAGCAGCCAAGATTGGAAGGATACGGTTGGCTACACCTTC.

This clonotype was observed a handful of times. The chain recombines TRBV6-1 with TRBJ2-2; the D gene is possibly TRBD2 (5 bases). V was clipped by 5 bases and J by 5 bases, with 12 bases between them. This CDR3 has 14 amino acids. Looked up from germline, CDR1 is MNHNS and CDR2 is SASEGT. CDR3 region: CASSLSTGTGELFF. In DNA form, the CDR3 reads TGTGCCAGCAGTCTCTCGACGGGGACCGGGGAGCTGTTTTTT.

As for this clonotype: The final CDR3 position lacks the conserved phenylalanine or tryptophan, pointing to a likely read error. The chain links TRBV12-3 or TRBV12-4 to TRBJ1-2, with D tentatively TRBD1 (6 bases). CDR3 length: 15 amino acids. V lost 3 bases to trimming and J lost 1 base, with 12 bases between them. The CDR3 protein is CASSFLQDSNYGYTL. CDR3 in DNA: TGTGCCAGCAGTTTTCTTCAGGACAGTAACTATGGCTACACCCTC.

V and J are TRBV4-2 and TRBJ2-1; 7 positions match TRBD1. Germline loops: CDR1 LGHNA, CDR2 YNFKEQ. Trimming took 8 bases from V and 0 from J; bases not matched to a gene: 10. The CDR3 is 16 amino acids. The CDR3 region is CASGVDGQDSYNEQFF. The CDR3 DNA reads as TGTGCCAGCGGAGTTGACGGACAGGACTCCTACAATGAGCAGTTCTTC.

A note on this clonotype: Mismatch with germline at one junction end may stem from a read error. The chain uses TRBV15 and TRBJ2-1, with a possible D match to TRBD2 (6 bases). Germline V CDR1 and CDR2: LNHNV, YYDKDF (reference sequence). The CDR3 is 14 amino acids. The CDR3 DNA reads as TGTGCCACCAGCAGAGGTAGGGGAGGTAATGAGCAGTCCTTC. Protein product: CATSRGRGGNEQSF.

In this sample, this clonotype turned up many times. The rearrangement links TRBV7-2 to TRBJ2-1; D assignment may be TRBD1 or TRBD2 (5 bases each). Trimming pared 6 bases from V and 4 bases from J, leaving 13 bases between. CDR1 SGHTA and CDR2 FQGNSA come from the germline V gene. The CDR3 totals 14 residues. The CDR3 nucleotides are TGTGCCAGCAGTCGGCCAGGGAGATACAATGAGCAGTTCTTC. This sequence encodes CASSRPGRYNEQFF.

This chain connects TRBV12-3 or TRBV12-4 to TRBJ1-2, with no clear D. This CDR3 contains 16 residues. Trimming shortened V by 2 bases and J by 5 bases, and 18 bases separated the two germline ends. CDR3 in amino acids: CASSLNPEVGPYGYTF. CDR3 bases: TGTGCCAGCAGTTTAAACCCGGAAGTTGGACCTTATGGCTACACCTTC.

A few counts support this clonotype. This chain joins TRBV4-1 and TRBJ2-1; D not certain. Trimming took off 4 bases at V and 9 bases at J, with 13 bases between the two ends. CDR3 length: 13 amino acids. Germline assignment: CDR1 MGHRA and CDR2 YSYEKL. The CDR3 nucleotides read TGCGCCAGCAGCCTCACCGAGGAGTTTGAGCAGTTCTTC. Its translation: CASSLTEEFEQFF.

There are many counts of this clonotype. The chain couples TRBV27 to TRBJ2-7; D not certain. In germline, CDR1 is MNHEY, CDR2 SMNVEV (reference sequence). The V gene lost 2 bases and the J gene lost 5 bases, with 4 bases spanning the gap. This CDR3 spans 11 amino acids. CDR3 residues: CASSLGNEQYF. The CDR3 nucleotides are TGTGCCAGCAGTTTAGGCAACGAGCAGTACTTC.